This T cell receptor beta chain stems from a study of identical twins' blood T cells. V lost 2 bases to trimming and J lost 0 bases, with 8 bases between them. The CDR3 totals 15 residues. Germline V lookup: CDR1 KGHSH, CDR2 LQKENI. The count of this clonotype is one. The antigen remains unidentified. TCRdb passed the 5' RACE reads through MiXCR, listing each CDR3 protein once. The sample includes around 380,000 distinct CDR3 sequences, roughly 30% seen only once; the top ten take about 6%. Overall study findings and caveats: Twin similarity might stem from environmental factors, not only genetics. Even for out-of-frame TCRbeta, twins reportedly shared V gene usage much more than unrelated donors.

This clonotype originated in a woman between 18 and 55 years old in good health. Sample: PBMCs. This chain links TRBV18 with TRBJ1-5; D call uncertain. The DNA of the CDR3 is TGTGCCAGCTCACCAGCCAGATATAGCAATCAGCCCCAGCATTTT. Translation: CASSPARYSNQPQHF.